The present T cell receptor beta chain was sequenced within a study of blood T cell repertoires in COVID-19. Study context: The United States, Italy and Spain supplied acute and convalescent COVID-19 samples. In each case, the material was cDNA or gDNA derived from T cells, B-cell-depleted T cells, or PBMCs.

Clones were read by immunoSEQ multiplex PCR, and TCRdb kept only the in-frame ones, dropping some. The sample lists roughly 390,000 clones; roughly 86% were seen once. The TCR sequence derives from a woman aged 25 to 45 with COVID-19, enrolled during active disease. What was sequenced was peripheral blood.

The CDR3 reads CASSLPGNEQFF. CDR3 in DNA: TGTGCCAGCAGCCTCCCAGGGAATGAGCAGTTCTTC. The rearrangement joins TRBV6-5 to TRBJ2-1, with a tentative D call TRBD1 (5 bases). V was cut by 6 bases and J by 7 bases, with 10 bases left in between. This CDR3 is 12 amino acids long. CDR1 and CDR2 from the germline V gene are MNHEY and SVGAGI.